This T cell receptor (beta chain) originates from a study of T cells in Graves' hyperthyroidism and ophthalmopathy. Study results and caveats: Blood also contained most expanded thyroid clonotypes above 0.001.

Uncontrolled infection, other autoimmune disease, pregnancy or lactation disqualified patients from enrolment. Thyroid ultrasound and orbital computed tomography, with clinical symptoms and serum thyroxine and TRAb, informed diagnoses. This clonotype was seen many times. Its antigen is still unknown. This CDR3 is 13 amino acids long. V was trimmed by 6 bases and J by 0 bases, leaving 6 bases between them. Looked up from germline, CDR1 is MNHEY and CDR2 is SMNVEV (reference sequence). RNA transcripts yielded amplified TCR beta CDR3 regions. First-round RT-PCR targeting the TCR CDR3 was performed with the HTBI primer set. TCRdb itself ran the multiplex PCR reads through MiXCR, one entry per CDR3 protein. The sample contains hundreds of thousands of distinct CDR3 sequences, 14% to 15% of which appear only once.

Material for sequencing was blood. The V call is TRBV27, the J call TRBJ1-3; no definite D call. This clonotype was sampled from a woman aged 40 to 55 with Graves' ophthalmopathy. The CDR3 is CASSGNSGNTIYF. In nucleotides, the CDR3 is TGTGCCAGCAGCGGAAACTCTGGAAACACCATATATTTT.